A selection of T cell receptor beta chains follows, all from one sample in a study of beta chain features in type 1 diabetes. Repertoires were generated with immunoSEQ multiplex PCR, while TCRdb's copy carries only in-frame clones and drops some. Altogether some 220,000 clones are present, 11% being singletons, with the ten largest covering 1% to 1.5%. Material: central memory CD4+ T cells from blood. The receptor set was obtained from a young man in good health. Both conserved end residues are trimmed from each CDR3.

TRBV7-3,ASSPTRESYEQF
TRBV30,AWRGVTEAF
TRBV11-2,ASSQGTGSGANVLT
TRBV7-2,ASSLSSGTDTQY
TRBV9,ASSPGGETNYGYT
TRBV18,ASSPVSGILNEQF
TRBV4-3,ASQYRAGANVLT
TRBV5-6,ASSSLSTSATSYNEQF
TRBV30,PRGDAPGDYEQY
TRBV7-2,ASSSGPSLGQF
TRBV4-3,ASSLGLGLGDTQY
TRBV20-1,SALGQAEQY
TRBV30,AWGPGGTDTQY
TRBV9,ASSVVLSGTSGNNEQF
TRBV5-6,ASSLAPGLTGELF
TRBV7-6,ASSRGTGELF
TRBV5-4,ASSFGLNTEAF
TRBV4-1,ASSQGIQETQY
TRBV29-1,SVGQTRYNEQF
TRBV29-1,SVIIGQRQETQY
TRBV15,ATSVQLADTQY
TRBV10-3,AIRPGLAGTDTQY
TRBV4-2,ASSEATSSYNEQF
TRBV4-1,ASSHSTSGRAGIPYEQY
TRBV28,ASSLLQTEAF
TRBV2,ASSEGLAPIYEQY
TRBV7-8,ASKRALNGYNEQF
TRBV9,ASRYTDTQY
TRBV7-2,ASSYPRGGLTAEQY
TRBV5-6,ASSPGWAGYT
TRBV27,ASSFNREGETQY
TRBV7-9,ASSTARGGSSYNEQF
TRBV7-2,ASSLAPSDSSYEQY
TRBV11-2,ASSLDSSGRAHEQY
TRBV10-3,AISESSHSTQY
TRBV7-3,ASSQPWGEQF
TRBV7-9,ASSFSQGTDTQY